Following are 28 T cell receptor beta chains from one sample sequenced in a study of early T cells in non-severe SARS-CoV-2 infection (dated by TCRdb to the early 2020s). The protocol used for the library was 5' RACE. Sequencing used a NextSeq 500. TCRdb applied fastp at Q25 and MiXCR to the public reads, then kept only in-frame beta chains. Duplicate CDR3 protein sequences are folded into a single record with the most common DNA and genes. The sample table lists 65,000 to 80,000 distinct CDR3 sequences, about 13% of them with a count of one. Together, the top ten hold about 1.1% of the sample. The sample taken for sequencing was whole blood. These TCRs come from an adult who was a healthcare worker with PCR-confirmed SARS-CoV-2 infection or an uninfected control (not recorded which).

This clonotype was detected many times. CDR3 region: CASSLIGTGVPTEAFF. CDR3 coding DNA: TGTGCCAGCAGCTTAATCGGGACAGGGGTCCCCACTGAAGCTTTCTTT. V and J are TRBV7-9 and TRBJ1-1; 10 bases match TRBD1. Germline trimming cut 2 bases from V and 4 bases from J; bases unmatched to any gene: 7. From germline, CDR1 is SEHNR and CDR2 FQNEAQ (reference sequence). CDR3 length equals 16 residues. The full variable domain, completed using reference TRBV7-9 and TRBJ1-1, is DTGVSQNPRHKITKRGQNVTFRCDPISEHNRLYWYRQTLGQGPEFLTYFQNEAQLEKSRLLSDRFSAERPKGSFSTLEIQRTEQGDSAMYLCASSLIGTGVPTEAFFGQGTRLTVV.

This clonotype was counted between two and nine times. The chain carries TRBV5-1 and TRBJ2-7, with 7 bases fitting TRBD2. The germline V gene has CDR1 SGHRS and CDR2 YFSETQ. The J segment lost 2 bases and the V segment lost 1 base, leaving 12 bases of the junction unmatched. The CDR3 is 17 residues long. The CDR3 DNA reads TGCGCCAGCAGCTTGTGGTTCAGCGGGGACGCAACCTACGAGCAGTACTTC. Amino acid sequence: CASSLWFSGDATYEQYF.

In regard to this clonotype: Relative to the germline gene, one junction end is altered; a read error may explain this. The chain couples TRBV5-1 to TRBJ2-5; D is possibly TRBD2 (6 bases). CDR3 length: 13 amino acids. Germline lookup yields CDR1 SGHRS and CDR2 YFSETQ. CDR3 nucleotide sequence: TGCGCCAGCAGCTCCGAACTTAGCGGCGTTTCAATCTTC. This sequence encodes CASSSELSGVSIF.

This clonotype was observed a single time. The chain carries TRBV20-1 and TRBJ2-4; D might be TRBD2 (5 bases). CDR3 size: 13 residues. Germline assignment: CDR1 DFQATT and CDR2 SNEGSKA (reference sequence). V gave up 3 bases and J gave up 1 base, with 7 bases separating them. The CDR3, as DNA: TGCAGTGCTAGGGACTCTGCCAAAAACATTCAGTACTTC. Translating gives CSARDSAKNIQYF.

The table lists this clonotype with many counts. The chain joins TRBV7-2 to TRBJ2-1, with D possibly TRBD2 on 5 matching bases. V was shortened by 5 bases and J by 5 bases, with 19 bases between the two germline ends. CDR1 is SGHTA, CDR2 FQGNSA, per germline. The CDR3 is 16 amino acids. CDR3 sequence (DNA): TGTGCCAGCAGCAAGAAACGGGGTCCACCCAACAATGAGCAGTTCTTC. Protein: CASSKKRGPPNNEQFF.

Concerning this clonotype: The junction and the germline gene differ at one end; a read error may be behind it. The CDR3: CASSLVAGTADTQYF. The CDR3, as DNA: TGTGCTAGCAGCTTAGTCGCCGGGACAGCCGATACGCAGTATTTT. The V gene is TRBV7-7, the J gene TRBJ2-3, with TRBD1 identical over 7 bases. This CDR3 comprises 15 residues. Germline-derived CDR1 and CDR2 are SSHAT and FNYEAQ (reference sequence).

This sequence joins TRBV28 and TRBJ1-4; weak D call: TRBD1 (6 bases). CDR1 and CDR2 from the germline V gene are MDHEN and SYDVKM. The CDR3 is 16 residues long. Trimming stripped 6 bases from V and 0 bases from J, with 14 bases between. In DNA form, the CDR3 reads TGTGCCAGCAGCCGGACAGACGGTACAACTAATGAAAAACTGTTTTTT. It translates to CASSRTDGTTNEKLFF.

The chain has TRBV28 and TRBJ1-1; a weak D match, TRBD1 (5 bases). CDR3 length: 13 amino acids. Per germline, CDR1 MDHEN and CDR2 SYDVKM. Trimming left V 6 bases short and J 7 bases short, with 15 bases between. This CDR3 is CASSRGGENEAFF. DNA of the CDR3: TGTGCCAGCAGCCGCGGGGGAGAGAATGAAGCTTTCTTT.

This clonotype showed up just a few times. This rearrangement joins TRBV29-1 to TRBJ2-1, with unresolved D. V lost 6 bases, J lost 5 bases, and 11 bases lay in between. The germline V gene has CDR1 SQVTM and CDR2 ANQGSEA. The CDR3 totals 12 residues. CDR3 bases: TGCAGCGTCCACCTCTTCCACAATGAGCAGTTCTTC. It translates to CSVHLFHNEQFF.

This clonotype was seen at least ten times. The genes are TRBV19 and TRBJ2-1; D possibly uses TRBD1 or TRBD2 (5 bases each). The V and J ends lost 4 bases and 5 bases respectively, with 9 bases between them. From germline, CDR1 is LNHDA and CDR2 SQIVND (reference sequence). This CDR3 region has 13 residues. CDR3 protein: CASSKGPNNEQFF. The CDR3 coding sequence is TGTGCCAGTAGTAAGGGACCCAACAATGAGCAGTTCTTC.

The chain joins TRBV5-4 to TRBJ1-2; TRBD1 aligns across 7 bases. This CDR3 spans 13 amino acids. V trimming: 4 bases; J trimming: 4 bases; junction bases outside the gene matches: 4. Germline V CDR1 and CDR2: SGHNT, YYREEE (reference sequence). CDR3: CASSRTGVYGYTF. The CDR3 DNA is TGTGCCAGCAGCCGCACAGGGGTCTATGGCTACACCTTC.

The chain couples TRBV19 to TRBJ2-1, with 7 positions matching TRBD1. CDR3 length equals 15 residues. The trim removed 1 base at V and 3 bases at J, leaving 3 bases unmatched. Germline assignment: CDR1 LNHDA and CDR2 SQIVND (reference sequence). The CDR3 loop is CASSIGQGVYNEQFF. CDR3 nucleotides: TGTGCCAGTAGTATAGGGCAGGGGGTCTACAATGAGCAGTTCTTC.

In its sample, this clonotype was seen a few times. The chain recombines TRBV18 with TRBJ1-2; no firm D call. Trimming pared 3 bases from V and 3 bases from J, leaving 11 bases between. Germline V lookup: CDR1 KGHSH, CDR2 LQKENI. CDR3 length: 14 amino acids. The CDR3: CASSPSGPYYGYTF. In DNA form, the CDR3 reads TGTGCCAGCTCACCCTCTGGACCGTACTATGGCTACACCTTC.

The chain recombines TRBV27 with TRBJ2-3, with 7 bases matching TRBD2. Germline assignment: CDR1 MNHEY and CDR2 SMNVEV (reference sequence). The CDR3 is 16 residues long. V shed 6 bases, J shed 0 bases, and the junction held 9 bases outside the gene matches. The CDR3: CASRWASGYSTDTQYF. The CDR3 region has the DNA TGTGCCAGCAGGTGGGCTAGCGGTTATAGCACAGATACGCAGTATTTT.

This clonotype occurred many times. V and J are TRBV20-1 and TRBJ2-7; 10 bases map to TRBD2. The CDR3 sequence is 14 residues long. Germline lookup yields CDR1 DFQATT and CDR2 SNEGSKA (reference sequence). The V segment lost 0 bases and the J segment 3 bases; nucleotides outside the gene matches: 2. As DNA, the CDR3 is TGCAGTGCTAGAGATCCTAGCGGGAGCTACGAGCAGTACTTC. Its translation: CSARDPSGSYEQYF.

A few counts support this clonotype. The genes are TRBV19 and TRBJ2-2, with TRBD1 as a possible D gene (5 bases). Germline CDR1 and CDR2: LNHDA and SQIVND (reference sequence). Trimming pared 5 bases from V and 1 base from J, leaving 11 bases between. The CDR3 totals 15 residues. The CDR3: CASSPTGLNTGELFF. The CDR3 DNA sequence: TGTGCCAGTAGTCCAACAGGTTTGAACACCGGGGAGCTGTTTTTT.

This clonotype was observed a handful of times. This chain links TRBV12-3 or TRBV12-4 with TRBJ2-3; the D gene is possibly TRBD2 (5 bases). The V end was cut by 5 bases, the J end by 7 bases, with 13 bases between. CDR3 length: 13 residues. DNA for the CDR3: TGTGCCAGCAGTCTGCCACTCGGGAATACGCAGTATTTT. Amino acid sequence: CASSLPLGNTQYF.

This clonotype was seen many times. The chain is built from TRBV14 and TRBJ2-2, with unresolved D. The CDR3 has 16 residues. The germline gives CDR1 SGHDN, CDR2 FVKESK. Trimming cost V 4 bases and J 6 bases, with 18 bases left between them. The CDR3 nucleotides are TGTGCCAGCAGCCCCAAACCCTCGTTGCCGGCCGGGGAGCTGTTTTTT. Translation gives CASSPKPSLPAGELFF.

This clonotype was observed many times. CDR3 amino acids: CASSQVFIGRAGEKLFF. In DNA, the CDR3 is TGTGCCAGCAGCCAAGTTTTCATCGGCAGGGCGGGAGAAAAACTGTTTTTT. V gene TRBV3-1 combines with J gene TRBJ1-4; perhaps TRBD1 as D (5 bases). Trimming left V 1 base short and J 8 bases short, with 20 bases between. This CDR3 region has 17 residues. Per the germline V gene, CDR1 is LGHDT and CDR2 is YNNKEL (reference sequence).

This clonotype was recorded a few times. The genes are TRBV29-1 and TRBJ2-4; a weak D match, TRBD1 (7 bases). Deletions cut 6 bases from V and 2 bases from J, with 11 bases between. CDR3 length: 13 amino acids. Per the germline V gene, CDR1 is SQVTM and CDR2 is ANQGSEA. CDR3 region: CSVAGGSKNIQYF. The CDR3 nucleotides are TGCAGCGTCGCAGGGGGGTCCAAAAACATTCAGTACTTC.

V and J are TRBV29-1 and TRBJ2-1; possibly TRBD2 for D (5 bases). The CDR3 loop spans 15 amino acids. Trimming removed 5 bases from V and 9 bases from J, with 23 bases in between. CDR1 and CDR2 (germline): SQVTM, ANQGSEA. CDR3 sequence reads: CSVLPIGYFRGEQFF. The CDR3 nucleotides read TGCAGCGTTTTACCCATAGGGTACTTTCGGGGTGAGCAGTTCTTC.

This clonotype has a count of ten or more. In DNA form, the CDR3 reads TGTGCCAGCAGCCTACCGAAAGGGGAGCTGTTTTTT. It is translated as CASSLPKGELFF. V is TRBV7-9 and J is TRBJ2-2; D unclear. Germline lookup yields CDR1 SEHNR and CDR2 FQNEAQ (reference sequence). CDR3 length equals 12 residues. Trimming stripped 5 bases from V and 8 bases from J, with 9 bases between.

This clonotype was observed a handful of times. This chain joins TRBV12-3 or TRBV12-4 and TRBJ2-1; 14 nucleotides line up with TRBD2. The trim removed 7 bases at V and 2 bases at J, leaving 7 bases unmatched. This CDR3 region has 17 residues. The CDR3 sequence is CASTRGTSGGPYNEQFF. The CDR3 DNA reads TGTGCCAGCACCAGGGGGACTAGCGGGGGTCCCTACAATGAGCAGTTCTTC.

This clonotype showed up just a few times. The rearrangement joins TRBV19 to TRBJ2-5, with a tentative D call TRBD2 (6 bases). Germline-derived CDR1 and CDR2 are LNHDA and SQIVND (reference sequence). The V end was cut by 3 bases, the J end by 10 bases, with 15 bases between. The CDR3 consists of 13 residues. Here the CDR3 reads CASSIRLETGQYF. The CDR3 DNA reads TGTGCCAGTAGTATCCGACTAGAAACGGGCCAGTACTTC.

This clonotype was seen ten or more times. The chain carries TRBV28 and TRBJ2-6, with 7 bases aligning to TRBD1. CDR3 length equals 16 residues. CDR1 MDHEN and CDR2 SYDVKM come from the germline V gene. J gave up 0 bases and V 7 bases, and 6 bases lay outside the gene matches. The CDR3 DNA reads TGTGCCAGCACCCCGGGACAGAGCTCTGGGGCCAACGTCCTGACTTTC. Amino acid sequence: CASTPGQSSGANVLTF.

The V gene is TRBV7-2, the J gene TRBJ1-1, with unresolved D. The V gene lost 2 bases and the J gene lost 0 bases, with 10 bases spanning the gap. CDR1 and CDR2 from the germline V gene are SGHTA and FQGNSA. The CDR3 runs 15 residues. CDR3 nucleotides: TGTGCCAGCAGCTTAATCCCGACGGTGAACACTGAAGCTTTCTTT. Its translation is CASSLIPTVNTEAFF.

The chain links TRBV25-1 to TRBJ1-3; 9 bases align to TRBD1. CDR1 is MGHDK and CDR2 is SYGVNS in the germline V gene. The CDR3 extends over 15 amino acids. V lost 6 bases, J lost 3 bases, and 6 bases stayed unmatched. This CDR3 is CASSDTGGSGNTIYF. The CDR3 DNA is TGTGCCAGCAGCGACACAGGGGGCAGTGGAAACACCATATATTTT.

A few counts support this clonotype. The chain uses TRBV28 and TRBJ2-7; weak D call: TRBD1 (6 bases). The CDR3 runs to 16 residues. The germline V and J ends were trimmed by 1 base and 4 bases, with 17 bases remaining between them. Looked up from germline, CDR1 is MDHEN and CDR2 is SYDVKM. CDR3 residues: CASSLSTGSVGYEQYF. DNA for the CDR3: TGTGCCAGCAGTTTATCCACAGGGTCCGTGGGATACGAGCAGTACTTC. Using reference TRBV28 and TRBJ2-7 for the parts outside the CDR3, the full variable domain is DVKVTQSSRYLVKRTGEKVFLECVQDMDHENMFWYRQDPGLGLRLIYFSYDVKMKEKGDIPEGYSVSREKKERFSLILESASTNQTSMYLCASSLSTGSVGYEQYFGPGTRLTVT.